The 5 T cell receptor beta chains reported below all come from one sample, sequenced in a study of metastatic and nonmetastatic thyroid tumors. Treatment of any kind had been given to no patient before thyroid surgery. TCRdb called clones again from the PCR reads with MiXCR. In the table there are about 24,000 clones, 19% of which are singletons. Sequences were obtained from blood. Receptors originate from a male donor with papillary thyroid cancer or a benign thyroid nodule (not recorded which). Some clones in this sample may be carry-over from other donors' samples.

This clone appeared a few times. The chain is built from TRBV6-2 or TRBV6-3 and TRBJ2-7; 10 bases agree with TRBD2. J lost 5 bases, V lost 2 bases, and 3 bases had no gene match. Per the germline V gene, CDR1 is MNHEY and CDR2 is SVGEGT. The CDR3 contains 14 residues. The CDR3 DNA reads TGTGCCAGCAGTTACCAGCGGGGGGGGCACGAGCAGTACTTC. Translating gives CASSYQRGGHEQYF.

The chain carries TRBV28 and TRBJ1-1; D gene uncertain. V lost 6 bases, J lost 0 bases, and 8 bases lay in between. The CDR3 consists of 13 residues. The V gene's germline CDR1 is MDHEN and CDR2 SYDVKM. Written as DNA, the CDR3 is TGTGCCAGCAGGCAATTCATGAACACTGAAGCTTTCTTT. Amino acids: CASRQFMNTEAFF.

This clone was detected a few times. The J gene is TRBJ2-3, the V gene TRBV7-8; perhaps TRBD2 as D (7 bases). The CDR3 sequence is 15 residues long. CDR1 is SGHVS, CDR2 FQNEAQ, per germline. Trimming left V 5 bases short and J 1 base short, with 13 bases between. The DNA of the CDR3 is TGTGCCAGCAGCGGGGGGGCAGGGGGCACAGATACGCAGTATTTT. It is translated as CASSGGAGGTDTQYF.

This clone has just a few counts. The junction and the germline gene differ at one end; a read error may be behind it. This chain uses TRBV6-1 with TRBJ1-3, with D hard to call. The CDR3 is 13 residues long. Germline CDR1 is MNHNS and CDR2 is SASEGT. The CDR3 sequence is CASRRAGGSTIYF. Written as DNA, the CDR3 is TGTGCCAGCAGGAGGGCTGGAGGAAGCACCATATATTTT.

This clone was seen many times. This chain connects TRBV29-1 to TRBJ2-7, with TRBD1 matching 7 bases. The CDR3 totals 14 residues. V lost 5 bases, J lost 6 bases, and 13 bases stayed unmatched. Germline CDR1 reads SQVTM; CDR2 reads ANQGSEA. The CDR3 protein is CSVKGGSKGCEQYF. The DNA of the CDR3 is TGCAGCGTTAAAGGGGGCTCGAAAGGTTGCGAGCAGTACTTC.